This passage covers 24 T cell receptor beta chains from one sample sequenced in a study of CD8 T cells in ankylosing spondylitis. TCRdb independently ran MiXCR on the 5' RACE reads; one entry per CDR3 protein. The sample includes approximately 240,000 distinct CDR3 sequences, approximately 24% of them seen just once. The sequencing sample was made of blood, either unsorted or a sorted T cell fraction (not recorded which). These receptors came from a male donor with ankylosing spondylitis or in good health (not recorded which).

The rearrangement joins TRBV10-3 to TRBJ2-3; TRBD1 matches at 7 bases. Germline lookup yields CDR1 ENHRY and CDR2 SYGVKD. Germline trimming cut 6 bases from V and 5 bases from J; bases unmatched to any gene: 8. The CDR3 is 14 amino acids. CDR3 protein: CAISPGQHGDTQYF. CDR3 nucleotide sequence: TGTGCCATCAGCCCGGGACAGCATGGAGATACGCAGTATTTT.

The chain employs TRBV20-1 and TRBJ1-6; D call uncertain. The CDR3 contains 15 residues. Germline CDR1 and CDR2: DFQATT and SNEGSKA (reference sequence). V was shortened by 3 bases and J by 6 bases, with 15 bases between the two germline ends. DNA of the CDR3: TGCAGTGCTAGTACTGGGTCAATGAGTAATTCACCCCTCCACTTT. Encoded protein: CSASTGSMSNSPLHF.

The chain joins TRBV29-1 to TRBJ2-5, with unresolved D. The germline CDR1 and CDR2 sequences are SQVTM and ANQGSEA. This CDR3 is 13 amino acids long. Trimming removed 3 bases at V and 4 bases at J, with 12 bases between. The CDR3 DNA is TGCAGCGTTGATGGTCACCCACTAGAGACCCAGTACTTC. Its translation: CSVDGHPLETQYF.

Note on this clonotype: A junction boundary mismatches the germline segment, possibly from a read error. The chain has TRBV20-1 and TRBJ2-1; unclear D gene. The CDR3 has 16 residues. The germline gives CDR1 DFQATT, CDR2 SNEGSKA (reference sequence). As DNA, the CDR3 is TGCTGTGCTAGGGATCAGGCCCCGAGCTCCTACAATGAGCAGTTCTTC. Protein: CCARDQAPSSYNEQFF.

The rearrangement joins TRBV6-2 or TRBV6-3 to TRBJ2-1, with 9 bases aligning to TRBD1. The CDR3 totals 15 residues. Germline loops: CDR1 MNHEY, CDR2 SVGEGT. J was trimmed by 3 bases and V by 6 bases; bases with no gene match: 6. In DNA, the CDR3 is TGTGCCAGCAGCCCCACAGGGGGCTTCTACAATGAGCAGTTCTTC. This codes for CASSPTGGFYNEQFF.

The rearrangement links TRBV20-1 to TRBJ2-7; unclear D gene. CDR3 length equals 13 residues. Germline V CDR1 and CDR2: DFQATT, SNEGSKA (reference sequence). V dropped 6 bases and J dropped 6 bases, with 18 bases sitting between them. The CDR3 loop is CSAPSSGPPEQYF. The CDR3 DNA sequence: TGCAGTGCCCCAAGTTCAGGACCCCCCGAGCAGTACTTC.

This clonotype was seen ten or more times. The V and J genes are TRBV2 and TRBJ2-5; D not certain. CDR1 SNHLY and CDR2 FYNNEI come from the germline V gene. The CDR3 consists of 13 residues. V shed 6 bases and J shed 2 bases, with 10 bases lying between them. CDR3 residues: CASRKPKQETQYF. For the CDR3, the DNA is TGTGCCAGCAGGAAACCAAAGCAAGAGACCCAGTACTTC.

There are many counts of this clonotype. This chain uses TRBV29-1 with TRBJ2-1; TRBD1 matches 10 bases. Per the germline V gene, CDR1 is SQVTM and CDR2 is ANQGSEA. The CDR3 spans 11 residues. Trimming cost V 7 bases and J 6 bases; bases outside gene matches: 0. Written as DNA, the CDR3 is TGCAGCGGGGACAGGGGCAATGAGCAGTTCTTC. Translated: CSGDRGNEQFF.

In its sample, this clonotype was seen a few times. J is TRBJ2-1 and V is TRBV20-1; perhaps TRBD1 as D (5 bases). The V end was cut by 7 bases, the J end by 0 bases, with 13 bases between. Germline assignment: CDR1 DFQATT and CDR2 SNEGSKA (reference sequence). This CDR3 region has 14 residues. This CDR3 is CSVRGTSSYNEQFF. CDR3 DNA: TGCAGTGTTAGGGGTACGAGCTCCTACAATGAGCAGTTCTTC.

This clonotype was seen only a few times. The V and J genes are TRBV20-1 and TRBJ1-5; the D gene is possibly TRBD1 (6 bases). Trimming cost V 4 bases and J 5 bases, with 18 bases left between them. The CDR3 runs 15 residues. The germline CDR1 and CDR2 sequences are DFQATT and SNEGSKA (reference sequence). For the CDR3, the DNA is TGCAGTGCTAATCCGGGAGCAGGGGCCGATCAGCCCCAGCATTTT. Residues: CSANPGAGADQPQHF.

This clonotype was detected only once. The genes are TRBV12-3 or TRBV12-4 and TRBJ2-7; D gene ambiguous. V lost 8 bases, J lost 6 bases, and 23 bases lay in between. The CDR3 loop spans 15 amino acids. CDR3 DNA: TGTGCCAGCGGTCATACCGGGCCCAAGGAGCCCGAGCAGTACTTC. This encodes CASGHTGPKEPEQYF.

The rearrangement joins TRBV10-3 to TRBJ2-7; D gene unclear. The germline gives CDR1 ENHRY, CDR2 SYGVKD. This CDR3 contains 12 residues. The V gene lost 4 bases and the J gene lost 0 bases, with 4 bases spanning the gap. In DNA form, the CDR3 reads TGTGCCATCAGTGCTGACTCCTACGAGCAGTACTTC. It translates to CAISADSYEQYF.

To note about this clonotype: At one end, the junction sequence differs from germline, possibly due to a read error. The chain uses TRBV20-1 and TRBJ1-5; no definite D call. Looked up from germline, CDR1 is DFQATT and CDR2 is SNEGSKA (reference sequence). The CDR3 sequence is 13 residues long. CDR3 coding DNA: TGCAGTGCCAGAGGTGGAAACAATCAGCCCCAGCATTTT. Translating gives CSARGGNNQPQHF.

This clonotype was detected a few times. As DNA, the CDR3 is TGCAGCGTAACGTTAAGCGGCACAGATACGCAGTATTTT. It is translated as CSVTLSGTDTQYF. The rearrangement uses TRBV29-1 and TRBJ2-3, with D unclear. Germline-derived CDR1 and CDR2 are SQVTM and ANQGSEA. The V gene lost 6 bases and the J gene lost 1 base, with 11 bases spanning the gap. This CDR3 is 13 amino acids long.

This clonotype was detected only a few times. The CDR3 DNA follows: TGCAGTGCCAGGACTAGCGGGGAGACCAAAGAGCAGTTCTTC. This encodes CSARTSGETKEQFF. The chain employs TRBV20-1 and TRBJ2-1; TRBD2 matches 12 bases. Germline CDR1 and CDR2: DFQATT and SNEGSKA (reference sequence). The CDR3 totals 14 residues. V dropped 6 bases and J dropped 10; count of bases not matched to a gene: 10.

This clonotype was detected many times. The DNA of the CDR3 is TGCAGCGTCGGGGTACGGGGGTACAGGGATACGCAGTATTTT. This encodes CSVGVRGYRDTQYF. The V call is TRBV29-1, the J call TRBJ2-3; D perhaps matches TRBD2 (6 bases). This CDR3 region has 14 residues. Germline lookup yields CDR1 SQVTM and CDR2 ANQGSEA. Trimming took off 6 bases at V and 6 bases at J, with 19 bases between the two ends.

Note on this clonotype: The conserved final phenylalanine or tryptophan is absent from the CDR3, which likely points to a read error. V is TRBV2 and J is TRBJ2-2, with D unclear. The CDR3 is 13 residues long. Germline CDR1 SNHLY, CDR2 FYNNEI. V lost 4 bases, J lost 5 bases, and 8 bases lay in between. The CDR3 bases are TGTGCCAGCAGTGCTCAATTGACCGGGGAGCTGTTTATT. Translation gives CASSAQLTGELFI.

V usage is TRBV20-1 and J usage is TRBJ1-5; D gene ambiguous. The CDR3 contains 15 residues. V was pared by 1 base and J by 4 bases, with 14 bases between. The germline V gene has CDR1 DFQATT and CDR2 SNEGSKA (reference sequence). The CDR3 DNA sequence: TGCAGTGCTAGAGGAGAGGAGGGAACAAATCAGCCCCAGCATTTT. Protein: CSARGEEGTNQPQHF.

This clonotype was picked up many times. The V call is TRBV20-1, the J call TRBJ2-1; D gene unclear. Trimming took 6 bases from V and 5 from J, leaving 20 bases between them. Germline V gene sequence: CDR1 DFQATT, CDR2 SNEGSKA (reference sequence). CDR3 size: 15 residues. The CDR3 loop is CSAPRGGNVDNEQFF. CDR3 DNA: TGCAGTGCCCCCCGTGGCGGCAACGTCGACAATGAGCAGTTCTTC.

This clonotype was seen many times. This CDR3 reads CASRLTGNTGELFF. In DNA, the CDR3 is TGTGCCAGCAGATTGACAGGGAACACCGGGGAGCTGTTTTTT. This rearrangement joins TRBV12-3 or TRBV12-4 to TRBJ2-2; possible D gene TRBD1, 6 bases. The V end lost 6 bases, the J end lost 1 base, and 9 bases lay between the germline ends. The CDR3 has 14 amino acids.

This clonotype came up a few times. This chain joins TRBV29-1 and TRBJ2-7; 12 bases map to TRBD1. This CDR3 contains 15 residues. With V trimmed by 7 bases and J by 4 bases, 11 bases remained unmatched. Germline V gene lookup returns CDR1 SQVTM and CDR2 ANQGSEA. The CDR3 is CSAGDRGRLRYEQYF. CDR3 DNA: TGCAGCGCGGGGGACAGGGGGCGCTTAAGGTACGAGCAGTACTTC.

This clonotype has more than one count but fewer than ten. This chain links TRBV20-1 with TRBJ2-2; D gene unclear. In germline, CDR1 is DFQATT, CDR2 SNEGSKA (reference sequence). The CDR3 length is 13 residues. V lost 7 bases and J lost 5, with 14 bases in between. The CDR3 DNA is TGCAGTGTCATAAGCCAGGATACCGGGGAGCTGTTTTTT. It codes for CSVISQDTGELFF.

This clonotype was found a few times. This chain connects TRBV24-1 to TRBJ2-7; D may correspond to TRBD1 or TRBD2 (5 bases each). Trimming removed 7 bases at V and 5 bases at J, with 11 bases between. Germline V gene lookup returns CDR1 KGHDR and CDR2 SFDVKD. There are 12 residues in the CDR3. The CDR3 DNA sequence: TGTGCCACCAGATCCGGGACCGACGAGCAGTACTTC. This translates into CATRSGTDEQYF.

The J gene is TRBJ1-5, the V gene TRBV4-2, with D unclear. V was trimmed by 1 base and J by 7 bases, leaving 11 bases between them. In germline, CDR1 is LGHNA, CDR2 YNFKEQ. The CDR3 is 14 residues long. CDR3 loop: CASSQVGPGQPQHF. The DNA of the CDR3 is TGTGCCAGCAGCCAAGTTGGCCCCGGACAGCCCCAGCATTTT.